This T cell receptor (beta chain) was captured by sequencing in a study of cytomegalovirus exposure and HLA in healthy donors. On this clone: Its antigen remains unknown.

Study conclusions and caveats: The study reported that TCR beta sequences accurately predicted HLA-A and HLA-B alleles in most subjects. Beyond CMV serostatus, there was no information to go on about immune exposure.

The PCR contained 60 Vbeta and 13 Jbeta primers. This table comes from immunoSEQ multiplex PCR, and its TCRdb copy is limited to in-frame clones, with some not included. The table has under 200,000 clones, 80% seen once. Germline V gene sequence: CDR1 LNHDA, CDR2 SQIVND (reference sequence). The CDR3 is 15 residues long. Trimming at V came to 8 bases and at J to 4 bases, leaving 7 bases not matched to a gene. The source of this sequence is a male donor in good health and CMV-seropositive. The chain uses TRBV19 and TRBJ1-4, with 10 bases fitting TRBD1. Material: PBMCs. CDR3 sequence reads: CASSGTGALNEKLFF. The CDR3 DNA is TGTGCCAGTTCCGGGACAGGGGCCCTTAATGAAAAACTGTTTTTT.